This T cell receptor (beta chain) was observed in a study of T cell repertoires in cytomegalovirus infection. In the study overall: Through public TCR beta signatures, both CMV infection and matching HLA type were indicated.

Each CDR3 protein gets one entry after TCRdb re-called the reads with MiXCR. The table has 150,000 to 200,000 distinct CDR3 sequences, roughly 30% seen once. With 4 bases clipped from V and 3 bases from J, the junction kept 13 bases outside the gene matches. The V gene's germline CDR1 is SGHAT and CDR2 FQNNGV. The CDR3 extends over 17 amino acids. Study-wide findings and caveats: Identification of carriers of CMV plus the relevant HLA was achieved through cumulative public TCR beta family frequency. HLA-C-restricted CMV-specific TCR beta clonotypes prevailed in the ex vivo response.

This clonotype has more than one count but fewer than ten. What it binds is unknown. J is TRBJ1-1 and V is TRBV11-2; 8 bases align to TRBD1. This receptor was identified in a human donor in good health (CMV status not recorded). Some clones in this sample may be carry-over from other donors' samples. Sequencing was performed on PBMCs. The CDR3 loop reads CASSWRGRGQGDTEAFF. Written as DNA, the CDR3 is TGTGCCAGCAGCTGGCGGGGCAGGGGGCAAGGAGACACTGAAGCTTTCTTT.